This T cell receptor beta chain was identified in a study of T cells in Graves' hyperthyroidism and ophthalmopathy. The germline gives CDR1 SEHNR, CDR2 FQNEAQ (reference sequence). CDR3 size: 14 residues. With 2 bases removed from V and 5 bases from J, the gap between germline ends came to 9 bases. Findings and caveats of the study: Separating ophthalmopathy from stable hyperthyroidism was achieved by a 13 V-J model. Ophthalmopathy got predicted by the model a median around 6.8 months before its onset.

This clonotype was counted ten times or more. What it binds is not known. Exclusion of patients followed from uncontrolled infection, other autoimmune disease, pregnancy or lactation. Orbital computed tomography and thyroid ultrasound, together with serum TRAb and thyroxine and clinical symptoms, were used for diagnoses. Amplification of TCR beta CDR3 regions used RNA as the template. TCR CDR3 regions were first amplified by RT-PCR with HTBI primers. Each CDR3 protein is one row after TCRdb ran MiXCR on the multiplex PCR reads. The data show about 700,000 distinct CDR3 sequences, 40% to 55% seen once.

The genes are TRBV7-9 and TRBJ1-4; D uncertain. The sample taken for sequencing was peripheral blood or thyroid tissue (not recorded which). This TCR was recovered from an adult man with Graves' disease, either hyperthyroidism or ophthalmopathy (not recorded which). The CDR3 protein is CASSLPETNEKLFF. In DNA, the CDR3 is TGTGCCAGCAGCTTACCAGAGACCAATGAAAAACTGTTTTTT.